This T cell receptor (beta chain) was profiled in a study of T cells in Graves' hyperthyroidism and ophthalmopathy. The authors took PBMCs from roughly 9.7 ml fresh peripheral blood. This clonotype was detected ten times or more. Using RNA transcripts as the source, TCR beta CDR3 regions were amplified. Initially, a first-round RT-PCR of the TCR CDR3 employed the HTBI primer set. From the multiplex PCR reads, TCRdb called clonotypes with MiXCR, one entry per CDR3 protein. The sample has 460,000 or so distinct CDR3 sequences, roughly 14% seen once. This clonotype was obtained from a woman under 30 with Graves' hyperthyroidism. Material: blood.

CDR3 nucleotides: TGCAGTGGGGGTCTGAACACTGAAGCTTTCTTT. Amino acids: CSGGLNTEAFF. The rearrangement links TRBV29-1 to TRBJ1-1; a weak D match, TRBD1 (5 bases). The CDR3 loop spans 11 amino acids. Germline CDR1 is SQVTM and CDR2 is ANQGSEA.